This T cell receptor (beta chain) came from a study of CD4+ T cells in melanoma. Study-wide results and caveats: A reported correlation linked neoantigen-specific CD4+ T cells to CD8+, macrophage and B cell function. Neoantigen-specific CD4+ T cells in melanoma reportedly had diverse differentiation states.

CDR3 length equals 15 residues. Germline V gene lookup returns CDR1 SGHRS and CDR2 YFSETQ. Trimming shortened V by 0 bases and J by 0 bases, and 9 bases separated the two germline ends. This clone has a single count. Its cognate antigen is unknown. The data were produced by immunoSEQ multiplex PCR, yet TCRdb's version contains in-frame clones alone and is incomplete. The repertoire holds roughly 16,000 clones, with approximately 76% as singletons. The chain uses TRBV5-1 and TRBJ1-1, with D unclear. The source material was cells from a culture (not recorded whether cultured in vitro). The clonotype comes from a human donor with melanoma. The CDR3 is CASSLEPGMNTEAFF. The CDR3 DNA reads TGCGCCAGCAGCTTGGAACCAGGTATGAACACTGAAGCTTTCTTT.